This T cell receptor beta chain was captured in a study of identical twins. General study findings and limits: Invariant MAIT and iNKT cells may have partly biased zero-insertion analyses.

About this clonotype: What it recognizes is unknown.

Trimming took off 2 bases at V and 1 base at J, with 5 bases between the two ends. This CDR3 is 14 amino acids long. TCRdb analysed the 5' RACE reads with MiXCR anew, one entry per CDR3 protein. The data hold approximately 700,000 distinct CDR3 sequences, with roughly 20% observed a single time. This sample also belongs to another study, concerning T cells expressing NK-cell markers.

This clonotype was sampled from a woman aged 18-30 years in good health. V usage is TRBV12-3 or TRBV12-4 and J usage is TRBJ2-2; D call uncertain. Sequencing was performed on PBMCs. The CDR3 region is CASSLLVNTGELFF. CDR3 nucleotide sequence: TGTGCCAGCAGTTTACTGGTGAACACCGGGGAGCTGTTTTTT.